This T cell receptor beta chain is drawn from a study of radiotherapy plus CTLA-4 blockade in lung cancer. Study results and limitations: Increased serum interferon-beta after radiation also reportedly predicted response strongly.

In regard to this clone: No antigen is known for it.

Sequencing was performed with immunoSEQ multiplex PCR; in TCRdb, only in-frame clones are kept and a portion is missing. Here the sample spans about 33,000 clones, more than 80% being singletons. The source was peripheral blood, collected from a patient treated with radiotherapy plus ipilimumab. The clonotype originates from a human donor with non-small cell lung cancer that progressed on radiotherapy plus ipilimumab.

CDR3 sequence (DNA): TGTGCCAGCAGTGAATACGCGGATACGCAGTATTTT. Translating gives CASSEYADTQYF. The rearrangement links TRBV6-1 to TRBJ2-3; D gene uncertain. CDR3 size: 12 residues. The V gene's germline CDR1 is MNHNS and CDR2 SASEGT. V dropped 2 bases and J dropped 6 bases, with 6 bases sitting between them.